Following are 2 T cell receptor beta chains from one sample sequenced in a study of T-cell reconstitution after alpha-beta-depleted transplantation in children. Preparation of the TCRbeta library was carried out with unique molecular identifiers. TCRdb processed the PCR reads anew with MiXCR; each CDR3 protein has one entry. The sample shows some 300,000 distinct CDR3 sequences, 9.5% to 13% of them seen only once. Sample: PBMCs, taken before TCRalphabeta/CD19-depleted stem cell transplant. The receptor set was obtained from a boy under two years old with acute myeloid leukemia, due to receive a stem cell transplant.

This chain's CDR3 is CASSQGPTGVHQPQHF. For the CDR3, the DNA is TGTGCCAGCAGCCAGGGGCCAACAGGGGTGCATCAGCCCCAGCATTTT. The rearrangement links TRBV3-1 to TRBJ1-5, with 7 bases identical to TRBD1. The V segment lost 3 bases and the J segment 5 bases; nucleotides outside the gene matches: 10. The CDR3 runs 16 residues. Germline CDR1 reads LGHDT; CDR2 reads YNNKEL (reference sequence).

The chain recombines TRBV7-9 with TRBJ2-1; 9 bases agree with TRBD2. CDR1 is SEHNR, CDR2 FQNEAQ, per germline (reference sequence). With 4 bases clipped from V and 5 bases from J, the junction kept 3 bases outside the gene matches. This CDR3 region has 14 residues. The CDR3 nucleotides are TGTGCCAGCAGCTCTAGCGGGACCCACAATGAGCAGTTCTTC. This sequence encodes CASSSSGTHNEQFF. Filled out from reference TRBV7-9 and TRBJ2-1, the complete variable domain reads DTGVSQNPRHKITKRGQNVTFRCDPISEHNRLYWYRQTLGQGPEFLTYFQNEAQLEKSRLLSDRFSAERPKGSFSTLEIQRTEQGDSAMYLCASSSSGTHNEQFFGPGTRLTVL.